This is a list of T cell receptor beta chains from one sample in a study of technical replicates of blood from a handful of donors. The method was immunoSEQ multiplex PCR; TCRdb's version includes in-frame clones alone and lacks a portion of them. The data contain around 70,000 clones, around 93% of them singletons. Sequencing was performed on T cells isolated from PBMCs. The receptors originated from a human donor in good health. CDR3s leave out the opening cysteine and the closing phenylalanine or tryptophan. Fields, in order: J gene, CDR3 length, V gene, CDR3 protein.

TRBJ2-4,10,TRBV6-1,ASSLGGNIQY
TRBJ2-2,13,TRBV4-1,ATNPGQGAAGELF
TRBJ1-1,13,TRBV7-9,ASSAGQGRSTEAF
TRBJ2-7,12,TRBV7-9,ASSLASGGYEQY
TRBJ1-5,12,TRBV2,ASSLTGLDQPQH
TRBJ2-7,11,TRBV7-8,ASSTRTGYEQY
TRBJ2-1,10,TRBV27,ASQRFNNEQF
TRBJ1-2,13,TRBV30,AWSVRVGGHYGYT
TRBJ2-5,16,TRBV4-1,ASSPSIRAGGQEETQY
TRBJ1-1,12,TRBV6-5,ASSYRRQKGEAF
TRBJ2-1,14,TRBV7-3,ASSLTKRGAGNEQF
TRBJ1-2,12,TRBV7-6,ASSLDGTGHGYT
TRBJ1-5,11,TRBV30,AWSQGTPGPQH
TRBJ2-7,15,TRBV18,ASSPERGRGPPYEQY
TRBJ1-2,10,TRBV27,ASSSYRYGYT
TRBJ1-2,9,TRBV6-5,AAGVDYGYT
TRBJ1-2,10,TRBV29-1,SVERGDYGYT
TRBJ1-2,12,TRBV6-6,ASSQGLGRYGYT
TRBJ1-4,12,TRBV28,ASSPTGAGEKLF
TRBJ1-1,11,TRBV13,ASSLSQGAEAF
TRBJ2-1,9,TRBV14,ASSQYREQF
TRBJ2-6,13,TRBV7-2,ASSSTGDGANVLT
TRBJ2-2,16,TRBV18,ASSPYMSGRKRTGELF
TRBJ2-1,15,TRBV9,ASSVEWGVSSYNEQF
TRBJ2-3,14,TRBV7-9,ASRRGSGRARDTQY
TRBJ1-1,9,TRBV28,ASRLTKSAF
TRBJ1-2,14,TRBV13,ASSLQFSLPNYGYT
TRBJ2-3,14,TRBV14,ASSQVETGSTDTQY
TRBJ1-2,14,TRBV5-1,ASSPESPGGYYGYT
TRBJ2-1,12,TRBV7-2,ASGRDRVDNEQF
TRBJ2-7,10,TRBV7-9,ASSLGGEGQY
TRBJ2-6,20,TRBV19,ASSISVQIAGGRYSGANVLT
TRBJ1-1,11,TRBV23-1,ASRTGTNTEAF
TRBJ2-7,12,TRBV6-6,ASSLAGVGYEQY
TRBJ2-1,17,TRBV4-1,ASSQDTVHEREGHNEQF